A single sample gave rise to the 3 T cell receptor beta chains below, sequenced in a study of OX40 agonist ivuxolimab in advanced cancers. Libraries were prepared by immunoSEQ multiplex PCR; TCRdb keeps only in-frame clonotypes and omits some of them. The repertoire includes about 50,000 clones, over 70% of them detected once, and about 3.9% sits in the top ten. The source was CD4+ or CD8+ T cells sorted from blood, collected in a trial of the OX40 agonist ivuxolimab. These receptors all come from an adult with an advanced solid tumor such as melanoma, head and neck, liver or kidney cancer.

The chain has TRBV18 and TRBJ2-7, with no clear D. Germline V lookup: CDR1 KGHSH, CDR2 LQKENI. The CDR3 loop spans 13 amino acids. Deletions cut 3 bases from V and 3 bases from J, with 9 bases between. CDR3 sequence: CASSPRPGYEQYF. CDR3 sequence (DNA): TGTGCCAGCTCACCTCGGCCGGGCTACGAGCAGTACTTC.

The J gene is TRBJ2-7, the V gene TRBV18; TRBD1 matches at 8 bases. This CDR3 is built from 16 residues. V shed 2 bases, J shed 4 bases, and the junction held 10 bases outside the gene matches. CDR1 is KGHSH, CDR2 LQKENI, per germline. Here the CDR3 reads CASSPVQGEEVYEQYF. The CDR3 DNA sequence: TGTGCCAGCTCACCAGTACAGGGGGAAGAGGTGTACGAGCAGTACTTC.

This clone appeared once. The chain links TRBV21-1 to TRBJ1-4; whether TRBD1, the table's D call, matches the DNA was not checked. TRBV21-1 is described as a pseudogene. The CDR3 runs to 16 residues. This chain's CDR3 is CASSIRQRGPNEKLFF. CDR3 nucleotide sequence: TGTGCCAGCAGCATACGACAAAGGGGGCCGAATGAAAAACTGTTTTTT.